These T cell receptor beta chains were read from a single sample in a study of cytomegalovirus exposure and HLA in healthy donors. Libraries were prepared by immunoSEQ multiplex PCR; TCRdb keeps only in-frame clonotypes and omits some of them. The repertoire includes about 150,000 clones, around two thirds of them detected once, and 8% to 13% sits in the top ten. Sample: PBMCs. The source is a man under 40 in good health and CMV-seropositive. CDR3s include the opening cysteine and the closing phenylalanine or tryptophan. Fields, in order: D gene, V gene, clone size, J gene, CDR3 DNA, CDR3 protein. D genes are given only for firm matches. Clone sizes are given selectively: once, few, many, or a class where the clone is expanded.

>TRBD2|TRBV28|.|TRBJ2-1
TGTGCCAGCAGTTTATTGGGGGAGGGCACAGAGCAGTTCTTC
CASSLLGEGTEQFF
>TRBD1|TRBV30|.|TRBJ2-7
TGTGCCTCCATCGGGACAGGGGTGTACGAGCAGTACTTC
CASIGTGVYEQYF
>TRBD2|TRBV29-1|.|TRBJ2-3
TGCAGCGTTGAGACTAGCATTATCGTGGATACGCAGTATTTT
CSVETSIIVDTQYF
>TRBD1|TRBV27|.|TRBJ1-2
TGTGCCAGCAGTCCCGGACAGGGGGCGTGGGGCTACACCTTC
CASSPGQGAWGYTF
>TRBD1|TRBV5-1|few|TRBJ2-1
TGCGCCAGCAGCTCGGGACAGCCCGACAATGAGCAGTTCTTC
CASSSGQPDNEQFF
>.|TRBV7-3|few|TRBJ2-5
TGTGCCAGCAGCTTAATGGGGGCGGCCGGTGGAATCCCCGGCCAAGAGACCCAGTACTTC
CASSLMGAAGGIPGQETQYF
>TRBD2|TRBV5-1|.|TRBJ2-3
TGCGCCAGCAGCTCCACCCCCGTGGGGAGCGGGAGATATACCCAGTATTTT
CASSSTPVGSGRYTQYF
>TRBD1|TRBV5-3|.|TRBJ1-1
TGTGCCAGAAGCTCCAGGGGGCCGAGCACTGAAGCTTTCTTT
CARSSRGPSTEAFF
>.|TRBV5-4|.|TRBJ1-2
TGTGCCAGCAGCTTGGCGGGCAGGGCTAACTATGGCTACACCTTC
CASSLAGRANYGYTF
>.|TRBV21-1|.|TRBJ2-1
TGTGCCAGCAGCCGAAAGGGAGGGAGCTCCTACAATGAGCAGTTCTTC
CASSRKGGSSYNEQFF
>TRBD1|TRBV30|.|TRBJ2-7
TGTGCCTGGAGAGATATGGACAGGGGTGGGTACGAGCAGTACTTC
CAWRDMDRGGYEQYF
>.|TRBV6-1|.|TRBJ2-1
TGTGCCAGCAGTGAAGGGTTTGGGCAATACTCCTACAATGAGCAGTTCTTC
CASSEGFGQYSYNEQFF
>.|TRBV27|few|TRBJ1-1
TGTGCCAGCAGTCAATCCAGGCACCCGGCTTTCTTT
CASSQSRHPAFF
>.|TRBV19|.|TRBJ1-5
TGTGCCAGTAGCCAAGCAGGTGGAAATCAGCCCCAGCATTTT
CASSQAGGNQPQHF
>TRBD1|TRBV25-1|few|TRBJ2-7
TGTGCCAGCAGTAAGGGACAGTCCTACGAGCAGTACTTC
CASSKGQSYEQYF
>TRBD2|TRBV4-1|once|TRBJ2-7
TGCGCCAGCAGCCACGACAGACTAGCGGGTCGATACGAGCAGTACTTC
CASSHDRLAGRYEQYF
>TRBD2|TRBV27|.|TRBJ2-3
TGTGCCAGCCTGACTAGCGGCACAGATACGCAGTATTTT
CASLTSGTDTQYF
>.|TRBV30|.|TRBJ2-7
TGTGCCTGGAGACAGAGCTCCTACGAGCAGTACTTC
CAWRQSSYEQYF
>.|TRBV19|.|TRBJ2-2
TGTGCCAGTATAGGAGTTAACACCGGGGAGCTGTTTTTT
CASIGVNTGELFF
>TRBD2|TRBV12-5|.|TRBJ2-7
TGTGCTAGTGGTTTTGGCGGAGGGACTAGTGACGAGCAGTACTTC
CASGFGGGTSDEQYF
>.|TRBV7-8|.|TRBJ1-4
TGTGCCAGCACCATAAGGGCAGGGGAAGAAAAACTGTTTTTT
CASTIRAGEEKLFF
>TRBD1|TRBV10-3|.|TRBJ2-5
TGTGCCATCAGTAAATCTCCGGGACAGGGGACTCAAGAGACCCAGTACTTC
CAISKSPGQGTQETQYF
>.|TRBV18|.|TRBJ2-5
TGTGCCAGCTCACCACCGTGGGGCATGGGGGAGACCCAGTACTTC
CASSPPWGMGETQYF
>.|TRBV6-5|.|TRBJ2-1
TGTGCCAGCAGTTACTCGGACAGCTACAATGAGCAGTTCTTC
CASSYSDSYNEQFF
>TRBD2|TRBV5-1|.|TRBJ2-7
TGCGCCAGCAGCTTGGACGGTAGCGGGATCTACGAGCAGTACTTC
CASSLDGSGIYEQYF
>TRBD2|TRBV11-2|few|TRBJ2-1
TGTGCCAGCGCATTACTAGCGGCCTCCTACAATGAGCAGTTCTTC
CASALLAASYNEQFF
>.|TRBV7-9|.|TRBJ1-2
TGTTCCAGCAGCTCCGTGACAGAGGCAGATGGCTACACCTTC
CSSSSVTEADGYTF
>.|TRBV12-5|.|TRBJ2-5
TGTGCTAGTGGTTTGTCCTCAAACAGGGTGGAGACCCAGTACTTC
CASGLSSNRVETQYF
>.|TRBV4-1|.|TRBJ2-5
TGCGCCAGCAGCCAAGAATGGTTGCCGGAGACAGAGACCCAGTACTTC
CASSQEWLPETETQYF
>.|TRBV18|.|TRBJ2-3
TGTGCCAGCTCACCAAGCCCCCCGGCCGACGGGAGCACAGATACGCAGTATTTT
CASSPSPPADGSTDTQYF
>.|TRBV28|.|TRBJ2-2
TGTGCCAGCAGTTTTCGCAGCACCGGGGAGCTGTTTTTT
CASSFRSTGELFF
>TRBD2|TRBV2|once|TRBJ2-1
TGTGCCAGCAGAGATGGGACTAGCGGGAGTATCCGCTCCTACAATGAGCAGTTCTTC
CASRDGTSGSIRSYNEQFF
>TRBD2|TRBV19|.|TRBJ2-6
TGTGCCAGTAGTCCTGCGGGAGCCCCCTCTGGGGCCAACGTCCTGACTTTC
CASSPAGAPSGANVLTF
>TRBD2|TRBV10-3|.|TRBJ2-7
TGTGCCACCATTCGGACTAGCGGGTCTGGGGAGCAGTACTTC
CATIRTSGSGEQYF
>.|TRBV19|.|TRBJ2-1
TGTGCCAGTCGGCTAGCGAACGATGAGCAGTTCTTC
CASRLANDEQFF
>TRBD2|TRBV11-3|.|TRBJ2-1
TGTGCCAGCAGCTCACACCTAGCGGGAGGCTCCTACAATGAGCAGTTCTTC
CASSSHLAGGSYNEQFF
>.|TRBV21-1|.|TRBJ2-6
TGTGCCAGCAGCAAACCGAGAGGGTATACTTTC
CASSKPRGYTF
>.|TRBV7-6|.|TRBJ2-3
TGTGCCAGCAGCTTAGCTAACCTCAGGGCTAGCACAGATACGCAGTATTTT
CASSLANLRASTDTQYF
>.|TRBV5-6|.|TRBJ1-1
TGTGCCAGCAGCTTGGGGGCAGGGTTTGGCCTCTTT
CASSLGAGFGLF
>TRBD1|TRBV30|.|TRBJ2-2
TGTGCCTGGAGTCAGGTTACAGGGGGCTCCGGGGAGCTGTTTTTT
CAWSQVTGGSGELFF
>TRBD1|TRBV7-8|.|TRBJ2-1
TGTGCCAGCAGCTTAGCGTGGGACAGGGTTGGTAATGAGCAGTTCTTC
CASSLAWDRVGNEQFF
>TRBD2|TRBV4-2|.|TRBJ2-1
TGTGCCAGCAGCCAACAAGGGACTAGCGGGACGCAGTTCTTC
CASSQQGTSGTQFF
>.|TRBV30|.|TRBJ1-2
TGTGCCTGGAGTGTAAGGGGGTTGGACTATGGCTACACCTTC
CAWSVRGLDYGYTF